These T cell receptor beta chains were read from a single sample in a study of identical twins. Via MiXCR, TCRdb re-called the 5' RACE reads, giving one row per CDR3 protein. The data show 250,000 or so distinct CDR3 sequences, with around 8.8% seen just once and roughly 3% held by the top ten. These data were also filed under a second study, of yellow fever vaccine responses in identical twins.

Sequencing input: CD8+ T cells sorted from blood. The receptors were gathered from a woman in her late teens or twenties in good health. Each CDR3 is given with its conserved first and last residue. The order of the fields is clone size, V gene, D gene, J gene, CDR3 DNA, CDR3 protein. D genes are given only for firm matches. Clone sizes are given selectively: once, few, many, or a class where the clone is expanded.

NA	TRBV3-1	NA	TRBJ1-1	TGTGCCAGCAGCCATCAGGGCCTCAACACTGAAGCTTTCTTT	CASSHQGLNTEAFF
NA	TRBV25-1	NA	TRBJ2-3	TGTGCCAGCAGCGCTTTGCGGTTTACAGATACGCAGTATTTT	CASSALRFTDTQYF
NA	TRBV20-1	TRBD2	TRBJ2-7	TGCAGTGCTAGAGATTTGGGGGCGGGAGGGATATACGAGCAGTACTTC	CSARDLGAGGIYEQYF
NA	TRBV7-2	TRBD2	TRBJ2-7	TGTGCCAGCAGCCCGGGACTAGCTTACTACGAGCAGTACTTC	CASSPGLAYYEQYF
many	TRBV11-2	NA	TRBJ2-1	TGTGCCAGCAGCTTAGAGGTAGAAAGGAATGAGCAGTTCTTC	CASSLEVERNEQFF
many	TRBV3-1	NA	TRBJ2-5	TGTGCCAGCAGCCCAAATGTGGGGGAAGAGACCCAGTACTTC	CASSPNVGEETQYF
many	TRBV9	NA	TRBJ2-7	TGTGCCAGCAGCCCGGGGGACAGTTACTACGAGCAGTACTTC	CASSPGDSYYEQYF
NA	TRBV29-1	TRBD2	TRBJ2-7	TGCAGCGTTGATTCAAGGGAGGGTGCCTACGAGCAGTACTTC	CSVDSREGAYEQYF
NA	TRBV10-3	NA	TRBJ1-5	TGTGCCATCAGTGATACGTATAGCAATCAGCCCCAGCATTTT	CAISDTYSNQPQHF
few	TRBV7-2	NA	TRBJ2-3	TGTGCCAGCAGCTTAGAAGGGAGCCCAGATACGCAGTATTTT	CASSLEGSPDTQYF
NA	TRBV28	NA	TRBJ1-3	TGTGCCAGCAGTTCTACTAGAGGGAGCTCTGGAAACACCATATATTTT	CASSSTRGSSGNTIYF
NA	TRBV5-1	NA	TRBJ2-7	TGCGCCAGCAGCTTGGGTTGGACAAGCTCCTACGAGCAGTACTTC	CASSLGWTSSYEQYF
few	TRBV4-3	NA	TRBJ2-1	TGCGCCAGCAGCCAAGATCAAGGGGATGAGCAGTTCTTC	CASSQDQGDEQFF
NA	TRBV2	NA	TRBJ1-5	TGTGCCAGCAGTGACCCACGAAATCAGCCCCAGCATTTT	CASSDPRNQPQHF
many	TRBV4-2	TRBD2	TRBJ2-1	TGTGCCAGCAGCCAACCCTCGGGGATAGCGGGCTACAATGAGCAGTTCTTC	CASSQPSGIAGYNEQFF
few	TRBV20-1	TRBD2	TRBJ2-7	TGCAGTGCTCGAAGACTAGCGGGAGCGCTCGAGCAGTACTTC	CSARRLAGALEQYF
few	TRBV4-3	NA	TRBJ2-7	TGCGCCAGCAGCCCCGAGAGTTGGACTCTTGCCTACGAGCAGTACTTC	CASSPESWTLAYEQYF
NA	TRBV2	NA	TRBJ1-5	TGTGCCAGCAGTGAGATAAATCAGCCCCAGCATTTT	CASSEINQPQHF
many	TRBV4-1	TRBD2	TRBJ2-5	TGCGCCAGCAGCCTCCGACTAGCGGGAGAGGCGGAGACCCAGTACTTC	CASSLRLAGEAETQYF
few	TRBV9	TRBD2	TRBJ2-3	TGTGCCAGCAGCGTAGGGTCGGGAGGGCCCGATACGCAGTATTTT	CASSVGSGGPDTQYF
few	TRBV7-2	NA	TRBJ2-7	TGTGCCAGCAGCTTAGACCCCGACAGGCTGTCCTACGAGCAGTACTTC	CASSLDPDRLSYEQYF
many	TRBV10-3	TRBD1	TRBJ2-5	TGTGCCATCCGTGACAGGGAGGAGACCCAGTACTTC	CAIRDREETQYF
NA	TRBV11-2	NA	TRBJ2-2	TGTGCCAGCAGCTTACCCCACACCCTGGCTCAGGGTAGCACCGGGGAGCTGTTTTTT	CASSLPHTLAQGSTGELFF
few	TRBV18	TRBD2	TRBJ2-1	TGTGCCAGCTCAGCGCGGACAGCGGGAGTTATGGATGAGCAGTTCTTC	CASSARTAGVMDEQFF
few	TRBV12-3/TRBV12-4	NA	TRBJ1-4	TGTGCCAGCAGTTCCCCCCGGGGGGCCGAAGAAAAACTGTTTTTT	CASSSPRGAEEKLFF
NA	TRBV27	NA	TRBJ1-3	TGTGCCAGCATCCTGACGGACTGGGGCACGGGACGTTCTGGAAACACCATATATTTT	CASILTDWGTGRSGNTIYF
many	TRBV27	NA	TRBJ2-1	TGTGCCAGCAGTTTCTCCCCCATTTCCAACAATGAGCAGTTCTTC	CASSFSPISNNEQFF
NA	TRBV27	TRBD1	TRBJ2-5	TGTGCCAGCAGTTTAGGCAGGGGGCTGGAGACCCAGTACTTC	CASSLGRGLETQYF
NA	TRBV28	NA	TRBJ2-1	TGTGCCAGCAGTTTTGCTTTCACAGGGTGGAATCACAATGAGCAGTTCTTC	CASSFAFTGWNHNEQFF
many	TRBV15	NA	TRBJ2-5	TGTGCCACCAGCAGAGAGCTCCAAGAGACCCAGTACTTC	CATSRELQETQYF
NA	TRBV4-3	NA	TRBJ2-1	TGCGCCAGCAGCCTCAATCGGCTTGGGTCCTACAATGAGCAGTTCTTC	CASSLNRLGSYNEQFF
few	TRBV13	TRBD2	TRBJ2-7	TGTGCCAGCAGCTTAAAGTCTAGCGGGGGCTCGAGCTCCTACGAGCAGTACTTC	CASSLKSSGGSSSYEQYF
many	TRBV21-1	NA	TRBJ2-1	TGTGCCAGCAGCTACGGACTAGCGGGGGGACATGAGCAGTTCTTC	CASSYGLAGGHEQFF
few	TRBV28	TRBD2	TRBJ2-5	TGTGCCAGCAGTTCCCAACCGGGACTAGCGGACCAAGAGACCCAGTACTTC	CASSSQPGLADQETQYF
NA	TRBV5-6	TRBD2	TRBJ2-7	TGTGCCAGCAGCGCGGGGACTAGCGGGAGCTACGAGCAGTACTTC	CASSAGTSGSYEQYF
many	TRBV29-1	NA	TRBJ2-5	TGCAGCGTTGTCCGGGAGACCCAGTACTTC	CSVVRETQYF
NA	TRBV19	NA	TRBJ2-7	TGTGCCAGTAGTATAGCCAGGGGCTACGAGCAGTACTTC	CASSIARGYEQYF
NA	TRBV28	TRBD1	TRBJ1-5	TGTGCCAGCAGCCCCCAAGCCGGACAGGGGGATCAGCCCCAGCATTTT	CASSPQAGQGDQPQHF
many	TRBV29-1	TRBD2	TRBJ2-1	TGCAGCGTTGAACTTAGCGGGAGGGGCAATGAGCAGTTCTTC	CSVELSGRGNEQFF
few	TRBV14	NA	TRBJ2-5	TGTGCCAGCAGCCCCGGGAGATTCCAAGAGACCCAGTACTTC	CASSPGRFQETQYF
NA	TRBV7-6	TRBD2	TRBJ2-7	TGTGCCAGCAGCTTAGCGTCGGGCGGCGGGGGCGAGCAGTACTTC	CASSLASGGGGEQYF
many	TRBV2	NA	TRBJ1-5	TGTGCCAGCAGTGAAGGACCGTATAGCAATCAGCCCCAGCATTTT	CASSEGPYSNQPQHF
NA	TRBV15	NA	TRBJ1-6	TGTGCCACCAGCAGAGATAGGGGGGCGGGATCACCCCTCCACTTT	CATSRDRGAGSPLHF
many	TRBV15	NA	TRBJ2-2	TGTGCCACCAGCGGAAGCTTGGAGCGGGAGCTGTTTTTT	CATSGSLERELFF
few	TRBV19	NA	TRBJ2-1	TGTGCCAGTACTACCTACGGGGCTCAGTACAATGAGCAGTTCTTC	CASTTYGAQYNEQFF
many	TRBV6-6	NA	TRBJ2-7	TGTGCCAGCAGCGAGAGGGGCGCCGAGCAGTACTTC	CASSERGAEQYF
few	TRBV3-1	TRBD2	TRBJ2-2	TGTGCCAGCAGTCTAGCGGGGGCCCTGGGCACCGGGGAGCTGTTTTTT	CASSLAGALGTGELFF
many	TRBV5-1	NA	TRBJ2-1	TGCGCCAGCAGGGCAGGGAACAATGAGCAGTTCTTC	CASRAGNNEQFF
few	TRBV19	TRBD2	TRBJ2-3	TGTGCCAGTAGTATCGGCGGGGGGGCCCCGGATACGCAGTATTTT	CASSIGGGAPDTQYF
NA	TRBV11-3	TRBD1	TRBJ2-1	TGTGCCAGCAGCACCCGGACAGGTAGAGATGAGCAGTTCTTC	CASSTRTGRDEQFF
few	TRBV27	TRBD2	TRBJ2-1	TGTGCCAGCCTTCCAATGGGGAGTCCTAGCGGGGGGGTAAGCTCCTACAATGAGCAGTTCTTC	CASLPMGSPSGGVSSYNEQFF
few	TRBV12-3/TRBV12-4	NA	TRBJ2-5	TGTGCCAGCAGTTTCATTGGGGTACAAGAGACCCAGTACTTC	CASSFIGVQETQYF
many	TRBV20-1	TRBD2	TRBJ2-2	TGCAGTGCTAGAGGACTGGCTAGCGGACACACCGGGGAGCTGTTTTTT	CSARGLASGHTGELFF
many	TRBV29-1	NA	TRBJ2-1	TGCAGCGTTGGCCCCCTAGGGGTTTACAATGAGCAGTTCTTC	CSVGPLGVYNEQFF
NA	TRBV7-8	NA	TRBJ2-2	TGTGCCAGCAGTCACGGGGAACCCGGGGAGCTGTTTTTT	CASSHGEPGELFF
NA	TRBV11-2	TRBD1	TRBJ2-7	TGTGCCAGCAGCGGAACCGGGACAGGCACCTACGAGCAGTACTTC	CASSGTGTGTYEQYF
NA	TRBV9	NA	TRBJ2-2	TGTGCCAGCAGCCGGACGGGGGTCGGGGAGCTGTTTTTT	CASSRTGVGELFF
NA	TRBV29-1	NA	TRBJ1-1	TGCAGCGTGTGGACCCTAGCGTCGAACACTGAAGCTTTCTTT	CSVWTLASNTEAFF
many	TRBV4-1	NA	TRBJ2-1	TGCGCCAGCAGCCAAGAAGAAGACTACAATGAGCAGTTCTTC	CASSQEEDYNEQFF